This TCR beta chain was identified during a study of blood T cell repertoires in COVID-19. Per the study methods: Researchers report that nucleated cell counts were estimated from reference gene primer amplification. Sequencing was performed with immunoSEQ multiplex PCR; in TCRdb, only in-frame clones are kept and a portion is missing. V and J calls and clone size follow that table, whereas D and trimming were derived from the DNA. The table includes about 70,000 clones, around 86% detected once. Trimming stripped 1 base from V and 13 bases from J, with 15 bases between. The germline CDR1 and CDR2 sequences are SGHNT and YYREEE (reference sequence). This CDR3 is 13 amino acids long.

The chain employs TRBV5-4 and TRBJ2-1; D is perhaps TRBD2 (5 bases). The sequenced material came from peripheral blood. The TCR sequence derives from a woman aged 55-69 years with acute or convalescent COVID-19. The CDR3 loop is CASSLYEEAGQFF. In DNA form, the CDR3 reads TGTGCCAGCAGCTTGTATGAGGAGGCAGGCCAGTTCTTC.